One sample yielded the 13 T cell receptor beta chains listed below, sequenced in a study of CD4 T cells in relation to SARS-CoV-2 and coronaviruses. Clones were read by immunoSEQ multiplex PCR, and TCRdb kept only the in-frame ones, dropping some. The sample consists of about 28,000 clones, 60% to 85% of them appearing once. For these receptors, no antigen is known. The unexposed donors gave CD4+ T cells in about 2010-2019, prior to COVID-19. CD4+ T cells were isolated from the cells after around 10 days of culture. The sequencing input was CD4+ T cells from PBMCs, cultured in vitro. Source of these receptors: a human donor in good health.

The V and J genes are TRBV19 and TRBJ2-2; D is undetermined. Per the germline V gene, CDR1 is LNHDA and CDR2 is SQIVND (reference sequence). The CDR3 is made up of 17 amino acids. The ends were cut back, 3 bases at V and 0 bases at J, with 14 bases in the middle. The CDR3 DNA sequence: TGTGCCAGTAGTATGTCGGTCGCGAACGCGAACACCGGGGAGCTGTTTTTT. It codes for CASSMSVANANTGELFF.

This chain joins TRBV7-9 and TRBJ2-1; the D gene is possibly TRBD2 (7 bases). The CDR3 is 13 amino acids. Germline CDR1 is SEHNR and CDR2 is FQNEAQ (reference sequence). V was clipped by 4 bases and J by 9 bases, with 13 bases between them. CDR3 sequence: CASSYEGGLEQFF. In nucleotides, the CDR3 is TGTGCCAGCAGCTACGAGGGGGGGCTTGAGCAGTTCTTC.

CDR3 nucleotides: TGTGCCAGCAGCTTAGCGGGAGATTACCGCCTGGGCGAGCAGTACTTC. This codes for CASSLAGDYRLGEQYF. V gene TRBV7-6 combines with J gene TRBJ2-7; D perhaps matches TRBD2 (5 bases). In germline, CDR1 is SGHVS, CDR2 FNYEAQ. V was clipped by 0 bases and J by 6 bases, with 18 bases between them. The CDR3 extends over 16 amino acids.

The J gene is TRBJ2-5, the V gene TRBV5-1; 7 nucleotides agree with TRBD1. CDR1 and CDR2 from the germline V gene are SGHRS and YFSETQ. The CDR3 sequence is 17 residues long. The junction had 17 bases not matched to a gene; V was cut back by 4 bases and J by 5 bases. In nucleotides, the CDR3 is TGCGCCAGCAGCGACGGGTACGGGGCAGGGGGTCGGGAGACCCAGTACTTC. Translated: CASSDGYGAGGRETQYF.

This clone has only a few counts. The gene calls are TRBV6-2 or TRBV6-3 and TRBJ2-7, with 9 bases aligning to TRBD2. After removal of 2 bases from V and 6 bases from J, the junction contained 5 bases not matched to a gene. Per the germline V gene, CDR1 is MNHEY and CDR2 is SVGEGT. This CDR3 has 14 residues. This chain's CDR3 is CASSYRLAGTEQYF. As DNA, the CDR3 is TGTGCCAGCAGTTACCGGCTAGCGGGGACCGAGCAGTACTTC.

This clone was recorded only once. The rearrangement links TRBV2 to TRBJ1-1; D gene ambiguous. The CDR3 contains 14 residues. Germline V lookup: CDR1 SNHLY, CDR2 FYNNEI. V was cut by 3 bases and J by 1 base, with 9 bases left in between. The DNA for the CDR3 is TGTGCCAGCAGTGATTGGGTGGGGAACACTGAAGCTTTCTTT. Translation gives CASSDWVGNTEAFF.

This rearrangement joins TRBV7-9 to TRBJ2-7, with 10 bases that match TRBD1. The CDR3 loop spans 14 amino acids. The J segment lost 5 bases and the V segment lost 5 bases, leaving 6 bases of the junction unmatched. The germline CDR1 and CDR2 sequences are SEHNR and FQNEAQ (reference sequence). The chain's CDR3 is CASSMRQGADEQYF. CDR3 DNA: TGTGCCAGCAGCATGCGACAGGGGGCGGACGAGCAGTACTTC.

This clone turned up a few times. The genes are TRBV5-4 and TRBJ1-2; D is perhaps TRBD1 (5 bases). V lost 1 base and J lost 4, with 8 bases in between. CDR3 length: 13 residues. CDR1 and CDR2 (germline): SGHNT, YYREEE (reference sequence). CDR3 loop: CASSLTGLYGYTF. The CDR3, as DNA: TGTGCCAGCAGCTTGACGGGGCTCTATGGCTACACCTTC.

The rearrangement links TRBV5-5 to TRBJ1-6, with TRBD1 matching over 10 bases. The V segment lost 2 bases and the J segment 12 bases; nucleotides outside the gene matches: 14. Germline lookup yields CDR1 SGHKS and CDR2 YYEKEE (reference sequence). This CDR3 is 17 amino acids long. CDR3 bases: TGTGCCAGCAGCTTCGAGGGGCTGACAGGGGGCCTCTTACCCCTCCACTTT. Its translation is CASSFEGLTGGLLPLHF.

The CDR3 sequence is CASSPNSRVQHF. The DNA for the CDR3 is TGTGCCAGCAGTCCAAATTCCAGGGTCCAGCATTTT. The V gene is TRBV2, the J gene TRBJ1-5, with D possibly matching TRBD1 (5 bases). This CDR3 has 12 amino acids. Trimming stripped 5 bases from V and 12 bases from J, with 14 bases between. Germline lookup yields CDR1 SNHLY and CDR2 FYNNEI. Full variable domain (remainder filled in from reference TRBV2 and TRBJ1-5): EPEVTQTPSHQVTQMGQEVILRCVPISNHLYFYWYRQILGQKVEFLVSFYNNEISEKSEIFDDQFSVERPDGSNFTLKIRSTKLEDSAMYFCASSPNSRVQHFGDGTRLSIL.

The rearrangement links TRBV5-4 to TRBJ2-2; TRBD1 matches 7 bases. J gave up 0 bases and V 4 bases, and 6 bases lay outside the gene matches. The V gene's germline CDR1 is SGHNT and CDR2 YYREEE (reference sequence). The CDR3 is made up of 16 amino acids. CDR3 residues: CASSTGQEPNTGELFF. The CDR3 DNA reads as TGTGCCAGCAGCACCGGACAGGAGCCGAACACCGGGGAGCTGTTTTTT.

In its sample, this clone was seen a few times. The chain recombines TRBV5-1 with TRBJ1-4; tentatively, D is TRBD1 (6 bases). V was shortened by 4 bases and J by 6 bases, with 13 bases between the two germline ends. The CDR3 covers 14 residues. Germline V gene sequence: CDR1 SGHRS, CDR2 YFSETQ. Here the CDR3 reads CASSPGASYEKLFF. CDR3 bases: TGCGCCAGCAGCCCAGGGGCCTCTTATGAAAAACTGTTTTTT.

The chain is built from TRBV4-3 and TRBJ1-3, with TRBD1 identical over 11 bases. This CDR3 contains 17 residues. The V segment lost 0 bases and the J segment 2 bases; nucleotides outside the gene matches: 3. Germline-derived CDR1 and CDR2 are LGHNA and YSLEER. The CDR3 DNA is TGCGCCAGCAGCCAAGATCAGGGACAGGGGGCTGGAAACACCATATATTTT. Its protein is CASSQDQGQGAGNTIYF.